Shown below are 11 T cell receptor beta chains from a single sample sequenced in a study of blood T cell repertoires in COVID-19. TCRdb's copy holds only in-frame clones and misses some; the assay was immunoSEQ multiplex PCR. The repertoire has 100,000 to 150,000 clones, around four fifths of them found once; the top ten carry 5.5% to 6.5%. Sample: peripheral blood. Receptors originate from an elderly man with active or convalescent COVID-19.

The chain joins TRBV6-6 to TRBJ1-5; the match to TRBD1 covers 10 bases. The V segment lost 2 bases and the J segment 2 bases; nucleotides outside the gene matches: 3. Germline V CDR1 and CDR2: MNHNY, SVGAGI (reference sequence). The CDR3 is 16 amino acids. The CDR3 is CASSYGGTGGNQPQHF. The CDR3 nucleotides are TGTGCCAGCAGTTACGGAGGGACAGGGGGCAATCAGCCCCAGCATTTT.

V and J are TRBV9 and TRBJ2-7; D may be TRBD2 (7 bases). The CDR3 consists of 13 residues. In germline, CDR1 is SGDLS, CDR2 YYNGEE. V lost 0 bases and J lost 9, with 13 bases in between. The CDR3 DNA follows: TGTGCCAGCAGCGTAGACGGGGGGCTGGGGCAGTACTTC. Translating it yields CASSVDGGLGQYF.

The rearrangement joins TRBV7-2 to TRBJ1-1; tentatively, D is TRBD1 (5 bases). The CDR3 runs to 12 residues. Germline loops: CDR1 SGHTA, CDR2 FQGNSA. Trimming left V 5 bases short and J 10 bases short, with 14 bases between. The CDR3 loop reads CASSVVPQGAFF. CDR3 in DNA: TGTGCCAGCAGCGTTGTCCCCCAGGGAGCTTTCTTT.

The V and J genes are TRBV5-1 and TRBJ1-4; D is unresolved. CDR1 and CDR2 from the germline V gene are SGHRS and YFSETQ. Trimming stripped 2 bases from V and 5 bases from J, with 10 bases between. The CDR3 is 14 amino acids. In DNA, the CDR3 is TGCGCCAGCAGCTTAACGTCGGGGAATGAAAAACTGTTTTTT. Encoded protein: CASSLTSGNEKLFF.

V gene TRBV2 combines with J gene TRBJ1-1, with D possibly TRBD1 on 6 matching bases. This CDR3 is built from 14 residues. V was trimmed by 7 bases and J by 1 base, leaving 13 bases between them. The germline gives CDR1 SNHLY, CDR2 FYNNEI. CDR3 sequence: CASKIQGWNTEAFF. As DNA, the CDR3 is TGTGCCAGCAAGATACAGGGTTGGAACACTGAAGCTTTCTTT.

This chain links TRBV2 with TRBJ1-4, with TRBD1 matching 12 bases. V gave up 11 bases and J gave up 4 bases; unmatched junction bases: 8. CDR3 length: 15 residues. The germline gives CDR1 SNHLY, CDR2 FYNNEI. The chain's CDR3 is CAGGTGGAVNEKLFF. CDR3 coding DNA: TGTGCCGGCGGGACAGGGGGCGCAGTTAATGAAAAACTGTTTTTT.

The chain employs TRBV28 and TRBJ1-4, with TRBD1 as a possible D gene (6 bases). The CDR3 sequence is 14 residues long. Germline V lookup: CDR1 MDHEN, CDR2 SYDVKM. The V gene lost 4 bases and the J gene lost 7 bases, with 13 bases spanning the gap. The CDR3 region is CASSSRQDGEKLFF. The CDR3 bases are TGTGCCAGCAGTTCCCGACAGGACGGTGAAAAACTGTTTTTT. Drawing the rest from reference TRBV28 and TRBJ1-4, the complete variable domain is DVKVTQSSRYLVKRTGEKVFLECVQDMDHENMFWYRQDPGLGLRLIYFSYDVKMKEKGDIPEGYSVSREKKERFSLILESASTNQTSMYLCASSSRQDGEKLFFGSGTQLSVL.

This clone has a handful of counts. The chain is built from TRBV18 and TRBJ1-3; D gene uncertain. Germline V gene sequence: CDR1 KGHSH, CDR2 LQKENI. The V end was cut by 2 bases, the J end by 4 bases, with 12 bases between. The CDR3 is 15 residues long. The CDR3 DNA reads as TGTGCCAGCTCACCAGCAGGCCCGGGAGGAAACACCATATATTTT. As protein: CASSPAGPGGNTIYF.

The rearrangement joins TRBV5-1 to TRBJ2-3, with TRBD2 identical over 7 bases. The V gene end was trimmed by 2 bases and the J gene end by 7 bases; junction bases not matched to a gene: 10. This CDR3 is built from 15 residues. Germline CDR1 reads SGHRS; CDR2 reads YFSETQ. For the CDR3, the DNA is TGCGCCAGCAGCTTTTCCGGGACTACTAGGAATACGCAGTATTTT. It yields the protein CASSFSGTTRNTQYF.

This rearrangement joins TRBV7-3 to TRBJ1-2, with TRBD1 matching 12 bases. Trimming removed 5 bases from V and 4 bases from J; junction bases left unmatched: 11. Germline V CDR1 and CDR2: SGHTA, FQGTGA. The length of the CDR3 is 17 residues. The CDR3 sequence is CASSPSHGTGGIYGYTF. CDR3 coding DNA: TGTGCCAGCAGCCCATCCCACGGGACAGGGGGCATCTATGGCTACACCTTC.

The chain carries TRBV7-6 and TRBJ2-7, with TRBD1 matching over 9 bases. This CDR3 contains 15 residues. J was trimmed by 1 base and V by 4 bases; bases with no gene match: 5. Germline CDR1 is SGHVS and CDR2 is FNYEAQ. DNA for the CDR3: TGTGCCAGCAGCTACGACAGGGGGGTATCCTACGAGCAGTACTTC. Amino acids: CASSYDRGVSYEQYF.